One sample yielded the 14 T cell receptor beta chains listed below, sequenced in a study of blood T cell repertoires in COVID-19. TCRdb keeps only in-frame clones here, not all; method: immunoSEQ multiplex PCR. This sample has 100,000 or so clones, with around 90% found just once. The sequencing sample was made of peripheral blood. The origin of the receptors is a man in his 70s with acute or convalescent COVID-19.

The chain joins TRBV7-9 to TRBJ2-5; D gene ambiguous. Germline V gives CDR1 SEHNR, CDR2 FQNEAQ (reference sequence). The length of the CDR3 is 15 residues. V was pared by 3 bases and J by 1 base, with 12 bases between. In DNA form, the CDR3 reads TGTGCCAGCAGCTTTCTGCGGCAGTCCCAAGAGACCCAGTACTTC. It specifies CASSFLRQSQETQYF.

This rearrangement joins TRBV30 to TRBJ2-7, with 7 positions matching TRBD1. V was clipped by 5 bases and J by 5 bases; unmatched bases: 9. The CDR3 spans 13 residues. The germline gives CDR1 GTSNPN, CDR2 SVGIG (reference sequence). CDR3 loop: CAWAARGQDEQYF. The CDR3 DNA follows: TGTGCCTGGGCGGCTAGGGGGCAAGACGAGCAGTACTTC. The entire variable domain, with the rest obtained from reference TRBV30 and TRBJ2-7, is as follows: SQTIHQWPATLVQPVGSPLSLECTVEGTSNPNLYWYRQAAGRGLQLLFYSVGIGQISSEVPQNLSASRPQDRQFILSSKKLLLSDSGFYLCAWAARGQDEQYFGPGTRLTVT.

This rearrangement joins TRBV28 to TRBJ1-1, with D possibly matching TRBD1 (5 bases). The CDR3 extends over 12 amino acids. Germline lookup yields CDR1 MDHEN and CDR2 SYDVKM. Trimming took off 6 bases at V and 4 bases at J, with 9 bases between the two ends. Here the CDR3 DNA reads TGTGCCAGCAGCGGGGGAGGCACTGAAGCTTTCTTT. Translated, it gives CASSGGGTEAFF.

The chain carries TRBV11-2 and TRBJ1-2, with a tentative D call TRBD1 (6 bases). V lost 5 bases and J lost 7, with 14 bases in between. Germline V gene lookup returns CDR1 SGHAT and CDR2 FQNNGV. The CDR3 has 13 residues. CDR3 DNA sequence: TGTGCCAGCAGCGACCAGGACAGTGGTGGCTACACCTTC. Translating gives CASSDQDSGGYTF.

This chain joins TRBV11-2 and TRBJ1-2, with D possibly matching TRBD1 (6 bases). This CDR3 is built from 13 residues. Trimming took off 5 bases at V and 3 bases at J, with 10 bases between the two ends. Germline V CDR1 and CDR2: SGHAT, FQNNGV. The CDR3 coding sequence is TGTGCCAGCAGCCCCGGGACACACTATGGCTACACCTTC. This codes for CASSPGTHYGYTF.

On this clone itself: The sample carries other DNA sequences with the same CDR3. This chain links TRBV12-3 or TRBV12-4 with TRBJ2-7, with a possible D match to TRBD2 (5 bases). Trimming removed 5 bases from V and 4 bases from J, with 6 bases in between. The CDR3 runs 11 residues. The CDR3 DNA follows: TGTGCCAGCAGTAGACTATACGAGCAGTACTTC. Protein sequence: CASSRLYEQYF.

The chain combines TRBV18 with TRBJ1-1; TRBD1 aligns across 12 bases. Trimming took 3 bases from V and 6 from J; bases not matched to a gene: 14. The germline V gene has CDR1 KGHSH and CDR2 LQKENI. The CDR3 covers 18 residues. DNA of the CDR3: TGTGCCAGCTCACCTTTAACCGGGACAGGGGGCGGTAAATCTGAAGCTTTCTTT. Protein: CASSPLTGTGGGKSEAFF.

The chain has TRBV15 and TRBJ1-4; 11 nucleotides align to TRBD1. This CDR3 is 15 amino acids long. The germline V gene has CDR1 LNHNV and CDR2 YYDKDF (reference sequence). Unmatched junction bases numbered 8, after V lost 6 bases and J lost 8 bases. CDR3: CATRETGTGGEKLFF. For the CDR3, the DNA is TGTGCCACCAGGGAAACCGGGACAGGGGGAGAAAAACTGTTTTTT.

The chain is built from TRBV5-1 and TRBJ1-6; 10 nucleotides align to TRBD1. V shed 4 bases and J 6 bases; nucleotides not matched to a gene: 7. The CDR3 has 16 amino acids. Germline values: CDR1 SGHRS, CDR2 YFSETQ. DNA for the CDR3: TGCGCCAGCAGCCGAGGGACAGGGGACGGTAATTCACCCCTCCACTTT. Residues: CASSRGTGDGNSPLHF.

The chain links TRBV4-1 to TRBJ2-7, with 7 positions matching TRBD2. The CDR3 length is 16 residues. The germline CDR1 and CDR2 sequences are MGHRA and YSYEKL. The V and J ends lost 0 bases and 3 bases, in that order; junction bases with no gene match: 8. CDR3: CASSQDLAGFNYEQYF. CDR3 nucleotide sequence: TGCGCCAGCAGCCAAGATTTAGCGGGTTTCAACTACGAGCAGTACTTC.

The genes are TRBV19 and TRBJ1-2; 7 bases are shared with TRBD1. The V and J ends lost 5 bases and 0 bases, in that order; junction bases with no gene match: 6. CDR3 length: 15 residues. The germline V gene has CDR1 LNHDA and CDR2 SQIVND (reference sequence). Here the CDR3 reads CASSRTGPTNYGYTF. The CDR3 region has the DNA TGTGCCAGTAGTCGGACAGGACCCACTAACTATGGCTACACCTTC.

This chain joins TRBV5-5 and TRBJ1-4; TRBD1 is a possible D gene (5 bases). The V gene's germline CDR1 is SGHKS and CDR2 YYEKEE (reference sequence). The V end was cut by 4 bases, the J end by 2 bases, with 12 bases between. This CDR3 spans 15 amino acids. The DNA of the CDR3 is TGTGCCAGCAGCGGGAACAGGTCCACTAATGAAAAACTGTTTTTT. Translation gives CASSGNRSTNEKLFF.

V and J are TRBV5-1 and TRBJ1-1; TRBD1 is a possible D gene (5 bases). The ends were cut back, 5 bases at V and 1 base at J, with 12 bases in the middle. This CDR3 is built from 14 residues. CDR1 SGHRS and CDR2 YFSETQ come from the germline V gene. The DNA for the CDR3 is TGCGCCAGCAGATGGGACGGGGGGAACACTGAAGCTTTCTTT. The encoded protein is CASRWDGGNTEAFF.

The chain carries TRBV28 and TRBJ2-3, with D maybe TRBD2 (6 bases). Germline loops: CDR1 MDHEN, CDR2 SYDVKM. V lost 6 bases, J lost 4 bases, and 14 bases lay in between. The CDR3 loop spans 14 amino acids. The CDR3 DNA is TGTGCCAGCAGGGGGGGTTTGCTGGCAGATACGCAGTATTTT. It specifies CASRGGLLADTQYF. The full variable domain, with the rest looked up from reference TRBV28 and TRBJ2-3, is DVKVTQSSRYLVKRTGEKVFLECVQDMDHENMFWYRQDPGLGLRLIYFSYDVKMKEKGDIPEGYSVSREKKERFSLILESASTNQTSMYLCASRGGLLADTQYFGPGTRLTVL.